The 32 T cell receptor beta chains below all came from one sample that was sequenced in a study of blood T cell repertoires in COVID-19. The protocol was immunoSEQ multiplex PCR, while the TCRdb copy is restricted to in-frame clones and leaves out a portion. The sample lists 150,000 to 200,000 clones; under 85% were seen once. The source material was peripheral blood. The receptors originated from a man in his sixties with active or convalescent COVID-19.

This sequence joins TRBV4-3 and TRBJ2-7; 11 bases agree with TRBD2. Germline CDR1 reads LGHNA; CDR2 reads YSLEER. V trimming: 0 bases; J trimming: 3 bases; junction bases outside the gene matches: 1. This CDR3 spans 15 amino acids. CDR3 sequence reads: CASSQEGTSGYEQYF. The CDR3 bases are TGCGCCAGCAGCCAAGAGGGGACTAGCGGCTACGAGCAGTACTTC.

This chain connects TRBV18 to TRBJ2-4; 9 nucleotides line up with TRBD1. J lost 4 bases, V lost 6 bases, and 4 bases had no gene match. The CDR3 spans 14 residues. The germline V gene encodes CDR1 KGHSH and CDR2 LQKENI. CDR3 loop: CASSRDRGKNIQYF. For the CDR3, the DNA is TGTGCCAGCTCTCGCGACAGGGGGAAAAACATTCAGTACTTC.

J is TRBJ2-1 and V is TRBV5-1, with 8 bases that match TRBD2. V trimming: 4 bases; J trimming: 6 bases; junction bases outside the gene matches: 12. The CDR3 runs 16 residues. Germline CDR1 SGHRS, CDR2 YFSETQ. DNA for the CDR3: TGCGCCAGCAGCCTCCGTGGGGGTGGGACTAGCAATGAGCAGTTCTTC. Amino acids: CASSLRGGGTSNEQFF.

The chain couples TRBV7-3 to TRBJ2-2, with D possibly being TRBD1 (6 bases). The CDR3 is made up of 16 amino acids. Germline loops: CDR1 SGHTA, CDR2 FQGTGA. Trimming left V 5 bases short and J 3 bases short, with 16 bases between. CDR3: CASSPQPTGYTGELFF. CDR3 nucleotide sequence: TGTGCCAGCAGCCCCCAGCCGACAGGATACACCGGGGAGCTGTTTTTT. Full variable domain (missing parts from reference TRBV7-3 and TRBJ2-2): GAGVSQTPSNKVTEKGKYVELRCDPISGHTALYWYRQSLGQGPEFLIYFQGTGAADDSGLPNDRFFAVRPEGSVSTLKIQRTERGDSAVYLCASSPQPTGYTGELFFGEGSRLTVL.

This chain connects TRBV7-2 to TRBJ2-3, with 11 bases identical to TRBD2. The CDR3 runs to 16 residues. The germline gives CDR1 SGHTA, CDR2 FQGNSA. V shed 5 bases, J shed 0 bases, and the junction held 4 bases outside the gene matches. DNA of the CDR3: TGTGCCAGCAGCCTAAGACTAGCGGGAAGCACAGATACGCAGTATTTT. This encodes CASSLRLAGSTDTQYF.

The chain employs TRBV6-1 and TRBJ1-4, with D hard to call. V was trimmed by 5 bases and J by 1 base, leaving 8 bases between them. Germline CDR1 reads MNHNS; CDR2 reads SASEGT. CDR3 length: 14 amino acids. The CDR3 coding sequence is TGTGCCAGCAGTAGCCCGGGAACTAATGAAAAACTGTTTTTT. It codes for CASSSPGTNEKLFF.

This clone was counted only a few times. This chain links TRBV7-2 with TRBJ2-2; weak D call: TRBD2 (6 bases). Germline CDR1 SGHTA, CDR2 FQGNSA. V was trimmed by 3 bases and J by 2 bases, leaving 7 bases between them. The CDR3 consists of 14 residues. CDR3 nucleotide sequence: TGTGCCAGCAGCTTGGGGACTAACACCGGGGAGCTGTTTTTT. It codes for CASSLGTNTGELFF. Using reference TRBV7-2 and TRBJ2-2 for the parts outside the CDR3, the full variable domain is GAGVSQSPSNKVTEKGKDVELRCDPISGHTALYWYRQSLGQGLEFLIYFQGNSAPDKSGLPSDRFSAERTGGSVSTLTIQRTQQEDSAVYLCASSLGTNTGELFFGEGSRLTVL.

The chain recombines TRBV6-2 or TRBV6-3 with TRBJ2-7; D is possibly TRBD2 (6 bases). The CDR3 is 12 residues long. Germline CDR1 reads MNHEY; CDR2 reads SVGEGT. Between the trimmed V and J ends, which lost 5 bases and 3 bases, there was a span of 8 bases. The CDR3 nucleotides are TGTGCCAGCAGTACGGGGGACTACGAGCAGTACTTC. As protein: CASSTGDYEQYF.

The chain links TRBV7-2 to TRBJ2-5; tentative D call: TRBD1 (5 bases). The CDR3 extends over 14 amino acids. V lost 5 bases and J 7 bases, leaving 17 bases between the germline ends. CDR1 is SGHTA and CDR2 is FQGNSA in the germline V gene. The CDR3 DNA follows: TGTGCCAGCAGCCCTGGGGCAGGGTACGGGACCCAGTACTTC. It is translated as CASSPGAGYGTQYF.

The rearrangement links TRBV5-1 to TRBJ2-6; weak D call: TRBD1 (5 bases). Looked up from germline, CDR1 is SGHRS and CDR2 is YFSETQ. This CDR3 spans 17 amino acids. Between the trimmed V and J ends, which lost 2 bases and 0 bases, there was a span of 12 bases. CDR3 sequence: CASSLGATASGANVLTF. DNA of the CDR3: TGCGCCAGCAGCTTAGGCGCGACAGCCTCTGGGGCCAACGTCCTGACTTTC.

This clone was seen just once. The chain is built from TRBV3-1 (or the pseudogene TRBV3-2) and TRBJ2-7; TRBD1 agrees at 7 bases. Germline V gives CDR1 LGHDT, CDR2 YNNKEL (reference sequence). The CDR3 runs to 16 residues. J was trimmed by 4 bases and V by 1 base; bases with no gene match: 10. The CDR3 region is CASSQARAGGWYEQYF. The CDR3 DNA follows: TGTGCCAGCAGCCAAGCTAGGGCAGGGGGTTGGTACGAGCAGTACTTC.

This chain connects TRBV7-3 to TRBJ2-6, with 9 bases aligning to TRBD1. From germline, CDR1 is SGHTA and CDR2 FQGTGA. The CDR3 has 16 amino acids. V dropped 6 bases and J dropped 3; count of bases not matched to a gene: 6. In DNA form, the CDR3 reads TGTGCCAGCAGAGATACAGGGGGCGATGGGGCCAACGTCCTGACTTTC. As protein: CASRDTGGDGANVLTF.

The chain combines TRBV11-2 with TRBJ2-1; 10 bases are shared with TRBD1. Germline V CDR1 and CDR2: SGHAT, FQNNGV. The length of the CDR3 is 14 residues. V gave up 3 bases and J gave up 6 bases; unmatched junction bases: 2. CDR3 in amino acids: CASSFGTGANEQFF. As DNA, the CDR3 is TGTGCCAGCAGCTTTGGGACAGGGGCCAATGAGCAGTTCTTC.

The chain recombines TRBV19 with TRBJ2-7; 7 nucleotides agree with TRBD1. The CDR3 loop spans 16 amino acids. CDR1 is LNHDA and CDR2 is SQIVND in the germline V gene (reference sequence). Germline trimming cut 5 bases from V and 0 bases from J; bases unmatched to any gene: 10. The CDR3 DNA sequence: TGTGCCAGTAGTCTAAGACGGACAGGACACTCCTACGAGCAGTACTTC. The encoded protein is CASSLRRTGHSYEQYF.

CDR3 DNA: TGTGCCAGTAGTAACTTTAGGACAGGGGGCAACTATGGCTACACCTTC. It specifies CASSNFRTGGNYGYTF. The chain links TRBV19 to TRBJ1-2; TRBD1 matches at 11 bases. Germline-derived CDR1 and CDR2 are LNHDA and SQIVND (reference sequence). With V trimmed by 4 bases and J by 2 bases, 6 bases remained unmatched. The CDR3 has 16 amino acids.

This clone appeared once. V is TRBV4-2 and J is TRBJ2-1, with 8 nucleotides matching TRBD1. V lost 4 bases, J lost 7 bases, and 9 bases stayed unmatched. Germline V CDR1 and CDR2: LGHNA, YNFKEQ. CDR3 length: 15 residues. The CDR3, as DNA: TGTGCCAGCAGCCCCCGGACAGGGTCGTGGAATGAGCAGTTCTTC. As protein: CASSPRTGSWNEQFF.

This chain links TRBV7-9 with TRBJ2-1, with D possibly being TRBD1 (6 bases). Germline values: CDR1 SEHNR, CDR2 FQNEAQ (reference sequence). Trimming stripped 4 bases from V and 3 bases from J, with 19 bases between. The length of the CDR3 is 17 residues. CDR3 sequence (DNA): TGTGCCAGCAGCTCAAGCATCGGTACAGGGAACTACAATGAGCAGTTCTTC. The encoded protein is CASSSSIGTGNYNEQFF.

As to this clone: Distinct nucleotide sequences in the sample also encode this CDR3. The CDR3 spells CASSRDSSGNTIYF. CDR3 nucleotide sequence: TGCGCCAGCAGCAGGGACAGCTCTGGAAACACCATATATTTT. This chain connects TRBV5-1 to TRBJ1-3, with TRBD1 matching 7 bases. Germline CDR1 reads SGHRS; CDR2 reads YFSETQ. Unmatched junction bases numbered 1, after V lost 4 bases and J lost 0 bases. There are 14 residues in the CDR3.

The chain uses TRBV27 and TRBJ2-2; 7 positions match TRBD2. The length of the CDR3 is 20 residues. V gave up 3 bases and J gave up 5 bases; unmatched junction bases: 21. In germline, CDR1 is MNHEY, CDR2 SMNVEV (reference sequence). This chain's CDR3 is CASSLIRGKGGSGITGELFF. As DNA, the CDR3 is TGTGCCAGCAGTTTGATCCGCGGCAAGGGAGGGAGTGGGATTACCGGGGAGCTGTTTTTT.

The chain carries TRBV7-9 and TRBJ2-5; tentatively, D is TRBD2 (6 bases). Trimming pared 0 bases from V and 5 bases from J, leaving 10 bases between. Per germline, CDR1 SEHNR and CDR2 FQNEAQ (reference sequence). The CDR3 covers 14 residues. CDR3 residues: CASSLAGGSETQYF. The CDR3 bases are TGTGCCAGCAGCTTAGCGGGAGGCTCGGAGACCCAGTACTTC.

The sample holds a few counts of this clone. The genes are TRBV11-3 and TRBJ2-7; 9 bases fit TRBD1. Per germline, CDR1 SGHNT and CDR2 YENEEA. CDR3 length equals 15 residues. V was pared by 5 bases and J by 6 bases, with 11 bases of the junction left unmatched. In DNA form, the CDR3 reads TGTGCCAGCAGCCAGGGACAGGGACTTTCTTTCGAGCAGTACTTC. Residues: CASSQGQGLSFEQYF.

This clone was counted once. This sequence joins TRBV6-1 and TRBJ2-7; tentative D call: TRBD2 (6 bases). Per the germline V gene, CDR1 is MNHNS and CDR2 is SASEGT. V was clipped by 2 bases and J by 4 bases, with 12 bases between them. The CDR3 is made up of 14 amino acids. Here the CDR3 DNA reads TGTGCCAGCAGTGAAAAGGGACTTTCTTACGAGCAGTACTTC. This translates into CASSEKGLSYEQYF.

The chain uses TRBV5-6 and TRBJ2-2, with TRBD2 matching 13 bases. Per germline, CDR1 SGHDT and CDR2 YYEEEE. J was trimmed by 4 bases and V by 0 bases; bases with no gene match: 3. CDR3 length: 17 amino acids. The CDR3 DNA follows: TGTGCCAGCAGCTTGGGAGGACTAGCGGGAGTCACCGGGGAGCTGTTTTTT. It encodes CASSLGGLAGVTGELFF.

The V and J genes are TRBV28 and TRBJ1-5; D is perhaps TRBD1 (6 bases). CDR1 MDHEN and CDR2 SYDVKM come from the germline V gene. Trimming stripped 6 bases from V and 1 base from J, with 13 bases between. CDR3 length: 15 residues. The CDR3 coding sequence is TGTGCCAGCAGCCTACCCAGGGGAAGCAATCAGCCCCAGCATTTT. It specifies CASSLPRGSNQPQHF.

The chain joins TRBV23-1 to TRBJ1-4; TRBD1 agrees at 8 bases. TRBV23-1 is noted as an ORF with a role that remains uncertain. CDR3 length: 18 amino acids. Trimming cost V 3 bases and J 0 bases; bases outside gene matches: 9. This chain's CDR3 is CASSQSQQGETTNEKLFF. Here the CDR3 DNA reads TGCGCCAGCAGTCAGTCTCAACAGGGGGAAACAACTAATGAAAAACTGTTTTTT.

The V and J genes are TRBV27 and TRBJ2-3; TRBD1 matches 9 bases. The CDR3 has 16 residues. CDR1 MNHEY and CDR2 SMNVEV come from the germline V gene (reference sequence). V was clipped by 4 bases and J by 4 bases; unmatched bases: 9. The DNA for the CDR3 is TGTGCCAGCAGTTCCGACCGGACAGGGGAGGCAGATACGCAGTATTTT. Protein product: CASSSDRTGEADTQYF.

The rearrangement links TRBV5-1 to TRBJ1-1, with D tentatively TRBD1 (5 bases). The CDR3 length is 14 residues. Trimming cost V 4 bases and J 1 base, with 11 bases left between them. CDR1 is SGHRS and CDR2 is YFSETQ in the germline V gene. The CDR3: CASSQQTANTEAFF. The CDR3 nucleotides are TGCGCCAGCAGCCAGCAGACAGCGAACACTGAAGCTTTCTTT.

This clone was counted only a few times. V is TRBV11-1 and J is TRBJ2-7, with TRBD1 matching 7 bases. Germline loops: CDR1 SGHAT, CDR2 FQDESV (reference sequence). The CDR3 is made up of 14 amino acids. J was trimmed by 2 bases and V by 4 bases; bases with no gene match: 5. CDR3 amino acids: CASSSWTGAYEQYF. CDR3 sequence (DNA): TGTGCCAGCAGCTCTTGGACAGGAGCCTACGAGCAGTACTTC. Supplemented by reference TRBV11-1 and TRBJ2-7, the full variable domain reads EAEVAQSPRYKITEKSQAVAFWCDPISGHATLYWYRQILGQGPELLVQFQDESVVDDSQLPKDRFSAERLKGVDSTLKIQPAELGDSAMYLCASSSWTGAYEQYFGPGTRLTVT.

The chain links TRBV5-4 to TRBJ2-5; D gene unclear. CDR3 length: 15 amino acids. CDR1 is SGHNT and CDR2 is YYREEE in the germline V gene (reference sequence). Trimming left V 0 bases short and J 2 bases short, with 11 bases between. The CDR3 DNA sequence: TGTGCCAGCAGCTTGGTTGGCGGCCTACAAGAGACCCAGTACTTC. Amino acid sequence: CASSLVGGLQETQYF.

The gene calls are TRBV3-1 (or the pseudogene TRBV3-2) and TRBJ1-2; 11 nucleotides align to TRBD1. The CDR3 spans 15 residues. The germline gives CDR1 LGHDT, CDR2 YNNKEL (reference sequence). V was pared by 3 bases and J by 2 bases, with 2 bases of the junction left unmatched. CDR3 in amino acids: CASSHGTGGNYGYTF. CDR3 coding DNA: TGTGCCAGCAGCCACGGGACAGGGGGAAACTATGGCTACACCTTC.

V is TRBV7-8 and J is TRBJ2-7, with TRBD1 identical over 7 bases. Germline CDR1 and CDR2: SGHVS and FQNEAQ. J lost 5 bases, V lost 7 bases, and 11 bases had no gene match. This CDR3 is built from 14 residues. CDR3 coding DNA: TGTGCCAGCAACATGCGACAGGGAAGAAACGAGCAGTACTTC. This codes for CASNMRQGRNEQYF.

The genes are TRBV27 and TRBJ2-4, with 8 nucleotides matching TRBD1. The CDR3 covers 17 residues. CDR1 and CDR2 from the germline V gene are MNHEY and SMNVEV (reference sequence). Trimming cost V 5 bases and J 1 base; bases outside gene matches: 10. CDR3 nucleotide sequence: TGTGCCAGCAGTCAGACCCGACAGGGGTGGGCCAAAAACATTCAGTACTTC. As protein: CASSQTRQGWAKNIQYF.